The present T cell receptor (beta chain) was sequenced within a study of cytomegalovirus exposure and HLA in healthy donors. The study, taken as a whole, reports: In an earlier analysis, most TCR beta V segments were productive about 87% or about 30% of the time.

The CDR3 is made up of 14 amino acids. The J segment lost 4 bases and the V segment lost 8 bases, leaving 9 bases of the junction unmatched. Germline V gives CDR1 LNHNV, CDR2 YYDKDF (reference sequence). As concerns this clone: What it recognizes is unknown.

With 60 Vbeta and 13 Jbeta primers, the PCR was carried out. Only in-frame clones appear in the TCRdb table, and some are missing; sequencing was by immunoSEQ multiplex PCR. The data show some 120,000 clones, less than 80% seen once. Sequenced sample: PBMCs. This chain uses TRBV15 with TRBJ2-5; TRBD1 matches 8 bases. The TCR was taken from a man aged 40-49 years in good health and CMV-seropositive. CDR3 region: CATRRRGPLETQYF. In nucleotides, the CDR3 is TGTGCCACCCGACGCAGGGGGCCGTTAGAGACCCAGTACTTC.